Given below is one T cell receptor beta chain in context. The sample originates from a study of cytomegalovirus exposure and HLA in healthy donors. Germline V lookup: CDR1 LNHNV, CDR2 YYDKDF (reference sequence). V dropped 6 bases and J dropped 6 bases, with 6 bases sitting between them. This CDR3 is 11 amino acids long. A multiplex PCR was run with 60 Vbeta primers and 13 Jbeta primers. TCRdb's copy holds only in-frame clones and misses some; the assay was immunoSEQ multiplex PCR. The sample holds around 130,000 clones; less than 85% are singletons and the top ten take around 3.3%. This TCR derives from a male donor in good health and CMV-seronegative. The sequencing sample was made of PBMCs. The chain employs TRBV15 and TRBJ1-5; possibly TRBD1 for D (5 bases). CDR3 loop: CATRGGQPQHF. The CDR3 DNA reads as TGTGCCACCAGGGGGGGTCAGCCCCAGCATTTT.